The rows below give T cell receptor beta chains drawn from one sample of a study of chemoradiotherapy in HPV16-positive cancers. Sequenced by immunoSEQ multiplex PCR; TCRdb stores in-frame clones only, minus some. The sample yields tens of thousands of clones, about nine tenths seen once. Source: blood, taken from a patient who underwent chemoradiotherapy. The receptors derive from a human donor with HPV-associated anogenital cancer. Each CDR3 is given with its conserved first and last residue. A D gene is named only where the DNA matches it firmly. Part of the rows lack a size; the others show once, few, many or a class for expanded clones.

d_call j_call v_call clone_size cdr3_nt cdr3_aa
NA TRBJ1-4 TRBV7-9 NA TGTGCCAGCAGCTTAGATAACAGTTTTGAAAAACTGTTTTTT CASSLDNSFEKLFF
NA TRBJ2-1 TRBV4-2 NA TGTGCCAGCAGCCAACCTAACTCGGATCGCTACAATGAGCAGTTCTTC CASSQPNSDRYNEQFF
NA TRBJ2-5 TRBV28 NA TGTGCCTCCCGGACGCCAGGGGACCAAGAGACCCAGTACTTC CASRTPGDQETQYF
NA TRBJ2-2 TRBV11-1 NA TGTGCCAGCAGCTTACGGCAGGCGAACACCGGGGAGCTGTTTTTT CASSLRQANTGELFF
NA TRBJ1-4 TRBV6-5 once TGTGCCAGCACCTTACTTCAGGGTAATGAAAAACTGTTTTTT CASTLLQGNEKLFF
NA TRBJ1-2 TRBV18 NA TGTGCCAGCTCACCAGCAGAAACCTATGGCTACACCTTC CASSPAETYGYTF
NA TRBJ2-7 TRBV28 NA TGTGCCAGCAGCGCTCCTGAACCTCAACCCTACGAGCAGTACTTC CASSAPEPQPYEQYF
NA TRBJ1-1 TRBV6-1 NA TGTGCCAGCAGTGAAGTGGCAGTAGCTTTGCGCACTGAAGCTTTCTTT CASSEVAVALRTEAFF
NA TRBJ1-4 TRBV5-1 NA TGCGCCAGCAGCCCCCTAGCCAGGTTTACCCTTACTAATGAAAAACTGTTTTTT CASSPLARFTLTNEKLFF
NA TRBJ1-1 TRBV9 NA TGTGCCAGCAGCGTTTATGGGGTCTCGGACACTGAAGCTTTCTTT CASSVYGVSDTEAFF
TRBD2 TRBJ2-1 TRBV7-8 NA TGTGCCAGCACCGGGGGGAGCTCCTACAATGAGCAGTTCTTC CASTGGSSYNEQFF
NA TRBJ1-1 TRBV18 NA TGTGCCAGCTCACCAAATCGGGGGAACACTGAAGCTTTCTTT CASSPNRGNTEAFF
TRBD1 TRBJ1-2 TRBV29-1 few TGCAGCGTGGGGGTCCGGGACAGCTATGGCTACACCTTC CSVGVRDSYGYTF
TRBD1 TRBJ1-2 TRBV25-1 NA TGTGCCAGCAGATTGACAGGGGGAGGGTATGGCTACACCTTC CASRLTGGGYGYTF
NA TRBJ1-1 TRBV5-1 NA TGCGCCAGCAGCTTGGAGGTGGAGAACACTGAAGCTTTCTTT CASSLEVENTEAFF
NA TRBJ2-2 TRBV19 NA TGTGCCAGTTCAACCTTCCTCGGGGGGGAGCTGTTTTTT CASSTFLGGELFF
NA TRBJ2-3 TRBV11-2 NA TGTGCCAGCAGCTCAGGATCGCACACAGATACGCAGTATTTT CASSSGSHTDTQYF
TRBD2 TRBJ2-1 TRBV6-4 NA TGTGCCAGCAAAAGGGGTAGGAAACCGGGACTAGCAGACTACAATGAGCAGTTCTTC CASKRGRKPGLADYNEQFF
NA TRBJ2-7 TRBV28 NA TGTGCCAGCTTCTCCGGGGAGTCCTACGAGCAGTACTTC CASFSGESYEQYF
NA TRBJ1-2 TRBV7-8 NA TGTGCCAGCAGCTTTGATCCCGCCGGGACCGACTATGGCTACACCTTC CASSFDPAGTDYGYTF
TRBD1 TRBJ1-4 TRBV14 NA TGTGCCAGCAGCCGACTGGACAGGGGGAATGAAAAACTGTTTTTT CASSRLDRGNEKLFF
TRBD1 TRBJ2-7 TRBV14 NA TGTGCCAGCAGCTACGGGACAGGGTCCCTCGAGCAGTACTTC CASSYGTGSLEQYF
TRBD2 TRBJ2-3 TRBV2 NA TGTGCCAGCGGCCTAGCGGGAGTATTCGATACGCAGTATTTT CASGLAGVFDTQYF
NA TRBJ1-1 TRBV7-6 few TGTGCCAGCAGCTTAGGCAGGGCGAACACTGAAGCTTTCTTT CASSLGRANTEAFF
NA TRBJ2-2 TRBV7-6 NA TGTGCCAGCAGCCCATTCTCGGGGTCGAACACCGGGGAGCTGTTTTTT CASSPFSGSNTGELFF
NA TRBJ2-1 TRBV4-1 once TGCGCCAGCAGCCAAGTACAGTACAATGAGCAGTTCTTC CASSQVQYNEQFF
NA TRBJ1-2 TRBV7-9 once TGTGCCAGCAGCTTCGGGCAGGGCGACTATGGCTACACCTTC CASSFGQGDYGYTF
NA TRBJ2-2 TRBV6-5 once TGTGCCAGCAGTTACAGGGAAGACACCGGGGAGCTGTTTTTT CASSYREDTGELFF
NA TRBJ1-2 TRBV28 few TGTGCCAGCAGTCCTCTCATCTATGGCTACACCTTC CASSPLIYGYTF